This T cell receptor (beta chain) is drawn from a study of blood T cell repertoires in COVID-19 (dated by TCRdb to 2020 to 2022). Regarding the research as a whole: Samples from collaborators originated in the United States, Italy and Spain and spanned both the acute and convalescent phases of COVID-19. The material from the prospective study consisted of cDNA or gDNA derived from T cells, B-cell-depleted T cells, or PBMCs. The sample metadata nearly always contained a de-identified subject ID, COVID-19 status, age in years and sex. The repertoires were released in a freely available public database intended as a resource for research on the immune response to SARS-CoV-2. Deeply sampled blood TCRbeta repertoires from subjects exposed to, actively infected with, or recovered from COVID-19 were included in the dataset. The samples were drawn from two sources: the first 160 participants of the ongoing ImmuneRACE study, and 1,254 subjects contributed by 6 global collaborators. HLA class I and class II types, where available, came from metadata supplied by the sample provider rather than from assay-based typing.

This clone was seen only a few times. This clone's antigen is unknown. Within one base of it there is no much larger clone, and no base qualities were kept. Each collaborating institution followed its own protocols to collect whole blood in K2EDTA tubes. Collaborator samples were shipped for TCRbeta analysis as frozen whole blood, isolated PBMCs, or DNA extracted from either sample type. TCRbeta CDR3 regions were amplified from genomic DNA using the immunoSEQ Assay, a bias-controlled multiplex PCR. The study's own analysis went as follows. Within the assay, amplification of reference gene primers was used to estimate how many nucleated cells each sample contained. To quantify the absolute abundance of each unique TCRbeta CDR3 rearrangement, sequence reads were collapsed and filtered. Productive Simpson clonality was computed per sample as the square root of Simpson's diversity index over productive rearrangements. TCRdb holds this immuneACCESS table with in-frame rearrangements only. Some clones are missing; in checked studies, unresolved V genes explain under half, and the rest has no known cause. That table is the source of V, J and clone size, and D and trimming were worked out from the DNA. The sample data list around 200,000 clones, and approximately 80% of these were observed just once. Of the sample, 6.5% to 8.5% falls within the top ten clones.

On the study overall, not on this receptor specifically: Clinical and demographic metadata were provided uncurated, with the amount varying by source and participant.

The TCR comes from a human donor in a cohort sampled during active COVID-19. Material for sequencing was peripheral blood.

The CDR3 here reads CASSQGEGYTF. The DNA sequence is TGTGCCAGCAGCCAGGGCGAGGGCTACACCTTC. The V and J segments used are TRBV3-1 (or the pseudogene TRBV3-2) and TRBJ1-2, with no reliable assignment of the D segment. Based on the germline V gene (reference sequence), the CDR1 and CDR2 sequences are LGHDT and YNNKEL. The CDR3 goes from the cysteine to the phenylalanine over 11 residues. Kept here is only the CDR3 DNA, which spans 33 bases and is read in frame from base 1. Between the V and J ends, shortened by 3 bases and 8 bases respectively, the junction contains 7 bases.